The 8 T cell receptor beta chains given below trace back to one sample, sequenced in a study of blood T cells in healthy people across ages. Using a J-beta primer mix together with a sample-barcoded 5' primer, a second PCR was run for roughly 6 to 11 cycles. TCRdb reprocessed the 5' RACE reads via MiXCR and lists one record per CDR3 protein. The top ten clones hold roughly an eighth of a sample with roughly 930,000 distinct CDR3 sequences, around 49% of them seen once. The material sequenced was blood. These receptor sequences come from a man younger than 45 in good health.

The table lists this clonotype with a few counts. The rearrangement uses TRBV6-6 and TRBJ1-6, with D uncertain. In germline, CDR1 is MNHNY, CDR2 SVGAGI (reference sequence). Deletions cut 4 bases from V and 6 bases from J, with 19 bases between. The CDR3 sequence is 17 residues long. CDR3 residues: CASSLSGSRIINSPLHF. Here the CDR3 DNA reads TGTGCCAGCAGTTTATCCGGGTCACGAATAATTAATTCACCCCTCCACTTT.

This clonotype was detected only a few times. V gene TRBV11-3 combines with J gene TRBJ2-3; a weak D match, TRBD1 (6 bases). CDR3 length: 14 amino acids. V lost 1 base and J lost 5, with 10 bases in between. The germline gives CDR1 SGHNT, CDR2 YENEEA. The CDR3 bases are TGTGCCAGCAGCTTAGTACAGGGAATAGATACGCAGTATTTT. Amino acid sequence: CASSLVQGIDTQYF.

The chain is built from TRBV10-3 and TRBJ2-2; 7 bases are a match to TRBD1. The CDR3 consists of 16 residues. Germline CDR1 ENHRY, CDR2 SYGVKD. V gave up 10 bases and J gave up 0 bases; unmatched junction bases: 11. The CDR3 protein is CATSPPGQTNTGELFF. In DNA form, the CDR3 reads TGTGCCACCTCTCCCCCGGGACAGACGAACACCGGGGAGCTGTTTTTT.

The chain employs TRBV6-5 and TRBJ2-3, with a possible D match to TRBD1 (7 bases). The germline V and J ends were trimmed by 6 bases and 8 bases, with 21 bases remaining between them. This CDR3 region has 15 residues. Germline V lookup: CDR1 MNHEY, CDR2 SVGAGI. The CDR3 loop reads CASSPQGGLGGTQYF. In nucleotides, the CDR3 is TGTGCCAGCAGCCCGCAGGGGGGACTTGGAGGTACGCAGTATTTT.

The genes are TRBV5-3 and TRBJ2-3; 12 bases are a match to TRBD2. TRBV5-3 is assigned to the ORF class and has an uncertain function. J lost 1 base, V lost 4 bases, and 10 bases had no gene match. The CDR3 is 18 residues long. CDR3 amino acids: CARSLLAGGADRTDTQYF. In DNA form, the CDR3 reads TGTGCCAGAAGCCTACTAGCGGGGGGAGCCGATCGCACAGATACGCAGTATTTT.

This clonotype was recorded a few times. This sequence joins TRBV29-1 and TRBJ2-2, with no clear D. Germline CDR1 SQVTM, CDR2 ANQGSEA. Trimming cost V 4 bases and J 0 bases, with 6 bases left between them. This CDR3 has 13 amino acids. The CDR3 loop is CSVGRSNTGELFF. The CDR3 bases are TGCAGCGTTGGTCGCTCGAACACCGGGGAGCTGTTTTTT.

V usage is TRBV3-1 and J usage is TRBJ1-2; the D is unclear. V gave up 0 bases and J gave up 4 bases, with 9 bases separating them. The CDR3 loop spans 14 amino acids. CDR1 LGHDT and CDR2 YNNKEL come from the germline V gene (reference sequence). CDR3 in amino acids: CASSQETSSYGYTF. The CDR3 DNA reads TGTGCCAGCAGCCAAGAGACATCAAGCTATGGCTACACCTTC.

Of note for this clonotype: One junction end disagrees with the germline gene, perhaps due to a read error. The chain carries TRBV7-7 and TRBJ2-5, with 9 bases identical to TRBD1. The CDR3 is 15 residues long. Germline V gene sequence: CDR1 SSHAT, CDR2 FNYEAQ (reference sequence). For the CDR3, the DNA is TGTGCTAGCAGCTTTGGGACAGGGCACGGAGAGACCCAGTACTTC. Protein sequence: CASSFGTGHGETQYF.